The 24 T cell receptor beta chains given below trace back to one sample, sequenced in a study of tumor-infiltrating lymphocytes in oesophageal squamous cell carcinoma. TCRdb re-called the PCR reads through MiXCR, storing one row per CDR3 protein. The profile shows about 10,000 distinct CDR3 sequences, roughly 61% of them singletons. Source material: esophageal tumor tissue. These receptors originate from a female donor with esophageal squamous cell carcinoma.

The V and J genes are TRBV19 and TRBJ2-7, with TRBD2 identical over 8 bases. CDR1 is LNHDA, CDR2 SQIVND, per germline (reference sequence). Trimming removed 5 bases from V and 7 bases from J; junction bases left unmatched: 22. This CDR3 spans 18 amino acids. CDR3 sequence reads: CASSPLRGGASGPGEQYF. For the CDR3, the DNA is TGTGCCAGTAGTCCCCTGAGGGGTGGGGCTAGCGGGCCGGGGGAGCAGTACTTC.

The chain is built from TRBV7-9 and TRBJ2-3; D is perhaps TRBD2 (6 bases). The CDR3 is 16 amino acids. The V and J ends lost 1 base and 3 bases respectively, with 14 bases between them. Germline CDR1 reads SEHNR; CDR2 reads FQNEAQ (reference sequence). The CDR3 DNA sequence: TGTGCCAGCAGCTTAGGGCGGGGAAGAAGGACAGATACGCAGTATTTT. Its protein is CASSLGRGRRTDTQYF.

This chain links TRBV28 with TRBJ1-1, with unresolved D. Per the germline V gene, CDR1 is MDHEN and CDR2 is SYDVKM. V was pared by 2 bases and J by 5 bases, with 6 bases between. The CDR3 has 12 amino acids. Here the CDR3 reads CASSLDGTEAFF. The CDR3 nucleotides read TGTGCCAGCAGTTTAGATGGGACTGAAGCTTTCTTT.

In its sample, this clonotype was seen a few times. An end of the junction differs from the germline gene, which may be a read error. The chain is built from TRBV24-1 and TRBJ2-1, with TRBD2 as a possible D gene (6 bases). Germline assignment: CDR1 KGHDR and CDR2 SFDVKD. This CDR3 region has 14 residues. This CDR3 reads CATSDTRNLGLLNF. As DNA, the CDR3 is TGTGCCACCAGTGACACCCGAAATCTGGGACTCCTCAACTTC.

The chain couples TRBV7-3 to TRBJ2-7, with D possibly matching TRBD2 (6 bases). The J call may be mistaken, given a closer DNA end match to TRBJ2-1. Germline-derived CDR1 and CDR2 are SGHTA and FQGTGA. CDR3 length equals 16 residues. In DNA, the CDR3 is TGTGCCAGCAGCTCTATGTTAGCGGATACAGTGGGTGAGCAGTTCTTC. It yields the protein CASSSMLADTVGEQFF.

This chain links TRBV7-2 with TRBJ2-1; the D is unclear. The CDR3 totals 11 residues. The germline CDR1 and CDR2 sequences are SGHTA and FQGNSA. The V end lost 4 bases, the J end lost 10 bases, and 8 bases lay between the germline ends. This CDR3 is CASSSRREQFF. The CDR3 region has the DNA TGTGCCAGCAGCTCTCGACGCGAGCAGTTCTTC.

The chain recombines TRBV6-1 with TRBJ2-2; D ambiguous. The germline gives CDR1 MNHNS, CDR2 SASEGT. This CDR3 has 14 amino acids. The V end lost 0 bases, the J end lost 3 bases, and 5 bases lay between the germline ends. The CDR3 region has the DNA TGTGCCAGCAGTGAAGCTCCAGACACCGGGGAGCTGTTTTTT. Its translation is CASSEAPDTGELFF.

V is TRBV7-9 and J is TRBJ2-1, with unresolved D. The germline CDR1 and CDR2 sequences are SEHNR and FQNEAQ (reference sequence). Trimming cost V 2 bases and J 12 bases, with 8 bases left between them. The CDR3 is 11 amino acids. DNA of the CDR3: TGTGCCAGCAGCTTAACAATCTGGCAGTTCTTC. Its protein product is CASSLTIWQFF.

The chain joins TRBV7-3 to TRBJ1-1; D possibly corresponds to TRBD1 (6 bases). V lost 5 bases and J 2 bases, leaving 18 bases between the germline ends. Germline V gene data show CDR1 as SGHTA and CDR2 as FQGTGA. The CDR3 consists of 16 residues. CDR3 loop: CASSPGAGVSNTEAFF. CDR3 DNA: TGTGCCAGCAGCCCTGGGGCAGGGGTTAGCAACACTGAAGCTTTCTTT.

This clonotype was detected many times. The rearrangement joins TRBV6-1 to TRBJ2-7; 14 nucleotides agree with TRBD2. Germline V gene data show CDR1 as MNHNS and CDR2 as SASEGT. CDR3 length: 15 residues. The V and J ends lost 7 bases and 6 bases, in that order; junction bases with no gene match: 8. DNA for the CDR3: TGTGCCAGCAATAGGGGACTAGCGGGAGTTGTCGAGCAGTACTTC. Translation gives CASNRGLAGVVEQYF.

The CDR3 here is CASSEKTVNTEAFF. CDR3 sequence (DNA): TGTGCCAGCAGCGAAAAGACAGTGAACACTGAAGCTTTCTTT. This chain joins TRBV7-6 and TRBJ1-1; D perhaps matches TRBD1 (5 bases). The CDR3 covers 14 residues. The germline gives CDR1 SGHVS, CDR2 FNYEAQ. V lost 5 bases to trimming and J lost 0 bases, with 10 bases between them.

This clonotype occurred once. The chain has TRBV7-2 and TRBJ2-5; the D gene is possibly TRBD2 (5 bases). The last part of the DNA fits TRBJ2-1 better; the J call may be wrong. The CDR3 runs 13 residues. Germline values: CDR1 SGHTA, CDR2 FQGNSA. The CDR3, as DNA: TGTGCCAGCAGCCGCGGGCGGCGAAATGAGCAGTTCTTC. Translating it yields CASSRGRRNEQFF.

The chain links TRBV7-2 to TRBJ2-4; D unclear. The DNA end is a closer match to TRBJ2-7, so the J assignment may be wrong. Per the germline V gene, CDR1 is SGHTA and CDR2 is FQGNSA. The CDR3 spans 16 residues. CDR3 sequence: CASSADPLISPYEQYF. In DNA form, the CDR3 reads TGTGCCAGCAGCGCGGACCCTCTCATATCCCCCTACGAGCAGTACTTC.

The rearrangement joins TRBV10-3 to TRBJ2-5; D may be TRBD2 (5 bases). The last part of the DNA fits TRBJ2-1 better; the J call may be wrong. Germline assignment: CDR1 ENHRY and CDR2 SYGVKD. The CDR3 consists of 15 residues. CDR3 sequence: CAISEGLGETYEQFF. CDR3 nucleotides: TGTGCCATCAGTGAAGGGCTCGGGGAGACATATGAGCAGTTCTTC.

This rearrangement joins TRBV25-1 to TRBJ2-7; TRBD1 agrees at 8 bases. Judging by the DNA end, TRBJ1-2 fits better; the J call may be wrong. The CDR3 is 13 amino acids. Germline assignment: CDR1 MGHDK and CDR2 SYGVNS. CDR3 loop: CATSRGLTYGYTF. CDR3 DNA: TGTGCCACCTCCAGGGGGCTGACCTATGGCTACACCTTC.

This clonotype was seen a few times. J is TRBJ2-5 and V is TRBV2, with a tentative D call TRBD2 (6 bases). The CDR3 contains 14 residues. CDR1 and CDR2 from the germline V gene are SNHLY and FYNNEI. Between the trimmed V and J ends, which lost 3 bases and 11 bases, there was a span of 19 bases. As DNA, the CDR3 is TGTGCCAGCAGTGAGGTCAGATGGGAGGACAAGCAGTACTTC. Protein sequence: CASSEVRWEDKQYF.

This clonotype was recorded a few times. The chain is built from TRBV7-8 and TRBJ1-1; D ambiguous. Germline V CDR1 and CDR2: SGHVS, FQNEAQ. The V end was cut by 1 base, the J end by 0 bases, with 9 bases between. The CDR3 contains 15 residues. The CDR3 region is CASSLVGIMNTEAFF. The CDR3 DNA is TGTGCCAGCAGCTTAGTTGGGATAATGAACACTGAAGCTTTCTTT.

This clonotype was observed a few times. V usage is TRBV12-3 or TRBV12-4 and J usage is TRBJ2-5; TRBD2 aligns across 15 bases. Trimming took 7 bases from V and 4 from J; bases not matched to a gene: 4. CDR3 length: 15 amino acids. For the CDR3, the DNA is TGTGCCAGCACTATGGGACTAGCGGGAGGAGAGACCCAGTACTTC. Residues: CASTMGLAGGETQYF.

The CDR3: CAIGYPSSNYGYTF. The CDR3, as DNA: TGTGCCATCGGATACCCCTCATCTAACTATGGCTACACCTTC. The chain employs TRBV28 and TRBJ1-2, with D unclear. Between the trimmed V and J ends, which lost 10 bases and 0 bases, there was a span of 15 bases. Germline CDR1 is MDHEN and CDR2 is SYDVKM. The CDR3 spans 14 residues.

The V gene is TRBV7-3, the J gene TRBJ2-6; the D is unclear. V was clipped by 5 bases and J by 2 bases, with 7 bases between them. Germline assignment: CDR1 SGHTA and CDR2 FQGTGA. The CDR3 spans 14 residues. The chain's CDR3 is CASSDGAGANVLTF. The CDR3 region has the DNA TGTGCCAGCAGCGATGGCGCTGGGGCCAACGTCCTGACTTTC.

The rearrangement uses TRBV7-2 and TRBJ2-1; D is possibly TRBD2 (5 bases). CDR3 length: 15 residues. Germline CDR1 SGHTA, CDR2 FQGNSA. The V end lost 1 base, the J end lost 2 bases, and 9 bases lay between the germline ends. The CDR3 loop is CASSLDSGPYNEQFF. CDR3 sequence (DNA): TGTGCCAGCAGCTTAGACAGCGGACCCTACAATGAGCAGTTCTTC.

This sequence joins TRBV12-3 or TRBV12-4 and TRBJ1-1, with D hard to call. The DNA end is a closer match to TRBJ2-2, so the J assignment may be wrong. The CDR3 has 13 residues. For the CDR3, the DNA is TGTGCCAGCAGTTTTCAACGCACCGGGGAGCTGTTTTTT. It translates to CASSFQRTGELFF.

V is TRBV7-3 and J is TRBJ2-3; 7 nucleotides line up with TRBD1. TRBJ2-7 explains the end of the DNA better; the J call may be wrong. This CDR3 is built from 13 residues. CDR1 and CDR2 (germline): SGHTA, FQGTGA. DNA for the CDR3: TGTGCCAGCAGCCACACCAGGGGGAGTGAGCAGTACTTC. Its protein is CASSHTRGSEQYF.

V is TRBV7-2 and J is TRBJ2-5, with 7 bases fitting TRBD1. Near its end, the DNA agrees better with TRBJ2-1, so the J call may be wrong. The germline V gene encodes CDR1 SGHTA and CDR2 FQGNSA. This CDR3 region has 15 residues. CDR3 protein: CASSGAGTVGNEQFF. The CDR3 nucleotides read TGTGCCAGCAGCGGCGCCGGGACAGTAGGCAATGAGCAGTTCTTC.